These 7 T cell receptor beta chains originate from one sample sequenced in a study of low-dose radiotherapy and immunotherapy resistance in tumors. Time point reported: after trial treatment. The treatment was: LDRT plus nivolumab, ipilimumab, low-dose cyclophosphamide and aspirin (RACIN trial). Primers used for first-strand cDNA, a TRAV- and TRBV-specific set, covered both alpha and beta chains. Over approximately 20 PCR cycles, TCRs were amplified from a constant-region primer and V-primer adapter. Using its own MiXCR run on the reads, TCRdb lists one record per CDR3 protein. The sample lists tens of thousands of distinct CDR3 sequences; less than 30% were seen once. The material sequenced was PBMCs, taken after low-dose radiotherapy plus immunotherapy. The receptors originated from a male donor with prostate cancer.

Comments on this clonotype: A far larger clone is only one base removed, so a read error is likely. CDR3 sequence: CASSRQGDYGHTF. In DNA, the CDR3 is TGTGCCAGCAGCCGACAGGGGGACTATGGCCACACCTTC. The gene calls are TRBV28 and TRBJ1-2, with TRBD1 matching 9 bases. Per germline, CDR1 MDHEN and CDR2 SYDVKM. The CDR3 has 13 residues.

This clonotype was detected ten times or more. This sequence joins TRBV5-4 and TRBJ1-1; D gene unclear. V was pared by 2 bases and J by 3 bases, with 2 bases between. From germline, CDR1 is SGHNT and CDR2 YYREEE (reference sequence). This CDR3 is built from 11 residues. DNA of the CDR3: TGTGCCAGCAGCTTAGACACTGAAGCTTTCTTT. This codes for CASSLDTEAFF.

This clonotype showed up many times. V and J are TRBV7-9 and TRBJ1-1, with TRBD1 as a possible D gene (5 bases). The CDR3 length is 14 residues. CDR1 and CDR2 (germline): SEHNR, FQNEAQ (reference sequence). Trimming shortened V by 6 bases and J by 4 bases, and 15 bases separated the two germline ends. Here the CDR3 DNA reads TGTGCCAGCAGTCTCGGGGGGGGGGTCACTGAAGCTTTCTTT. Encoded protein: CASSLGGGVTEAFF. The variable domain in full, with the rest retrieved from reference TRBV7-9 and TRBJ1-1, is DTGVSQNPRHKITKRGQNVTFRCDPISEHNRLYWYRQTLGQGPEFLTYFQNEAQLEKSRLLSDRFSAERPKGSFSTLEIQRTEQGDSAMYLCASSLGGGVTEAFFGQGTRLTVV.

This clonotype was detected ten times or more. V and J are TRBV2 and TRBJ2-3, with 8 bases identical to TRBD1. CDR1 SNHLY and CDR2 FYNNEI come from the germline V gene. The CDR3 totals 13 residues. The trim removed 8 bases at V and 3 bases at J, leaving 4 bases unmatched. The CDR3 reads CASSGQGTDTQYF. CDR3 in DNA: TGTGCCAGCTCCGGACAGGGAACAGATACGCAGTATTTT.

The chain links TRBV28 to TRBJ2-3; 7 positions agree with TRBD2. J gave up 7 bases and V 4 bases, and 8 bases lay outside the gene matches. The length of the CDR3 is 14 residues. The germline CDR1 and CDR2 sequences are MDHEN and SYDVKM. CDR3 sequence: CASSSSGGVNTQYF. In nucleotides, the CDR3 is TGTGCCAGCAGTTCTAGCGGAGGGGTTAATACGCAGTATTTT. Filled out from reference TRBV28 and TRBJ2-3, the complete variable domain reads DVKVTQSSRYLVKRTGEKVFLECVQDMDHENMFWYRQDPGLGLRLIYFSYDVKMKEKGDIPEGYSVSREKKERFSLILESASTNQTSMYLCASSSSGGVNTQYFGPGTRLTVL.

The sample holds many counts of this clonotype. The rearrangement links TRBV10-3 to TRBJ2-5; D unresolved. Trimming pared 6 bases from V and 1 base from J, leaving 12 bases between. Germline V gene sequence: CDR1 ENHRY, CDR2 SYGVKD. The CDR3 covers 14 residues. The CDR3 reads CAISDWEGQETQYF. The DNA for the CDR3 is TGTGCCATCAGCGACTGGGAAGGCCAAGAGACCCAGTACTTC.

The table lists this clonotype with a few counts. A far larger clone is just one base off, so this is likely a read error. The chain is built from TRBV19 and TRBJ2-7, with 8 bases matching TRBD2. There are 14 residues in the CDR3. In germline, CDR1 is LNHDA, CDR2 SQIVND (reference sequence). V was clipped by 1 base and J by 7 bases; unmatched bases: 6. The CDR3, as DNA: TGTGCCAGTAGTATAGGCGGCAGCGGGGGAGAGCAGTACTTC. Its protein is CASSIGGSGGEQYF. The variable domain in full, with the rest retrieved from reference TRBV19 and TRBJ2-7, is DGGITQSPKYLFRKEGQNVTLSCEQNLNHDAMYWYRQDPGQGLRLIYYSQIVNDFQKGDIAEGYSVSREKKESFPLTVTSAQKNPTAFYLCASSIGGSGGEQYFGPGTRLTVT.